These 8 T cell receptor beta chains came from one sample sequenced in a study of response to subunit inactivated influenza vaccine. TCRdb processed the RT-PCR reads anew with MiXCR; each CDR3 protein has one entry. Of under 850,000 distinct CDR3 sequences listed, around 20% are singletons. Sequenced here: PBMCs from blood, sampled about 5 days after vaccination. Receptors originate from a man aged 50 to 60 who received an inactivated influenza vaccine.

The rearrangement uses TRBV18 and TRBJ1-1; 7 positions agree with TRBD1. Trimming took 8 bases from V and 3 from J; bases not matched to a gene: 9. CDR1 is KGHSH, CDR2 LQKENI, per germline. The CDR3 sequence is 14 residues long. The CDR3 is CASHLGGEDTEAFF. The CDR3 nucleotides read TGTGCCAGCCACCTAGGGGGCGAGGACACTGAAGCTTTCTTT.

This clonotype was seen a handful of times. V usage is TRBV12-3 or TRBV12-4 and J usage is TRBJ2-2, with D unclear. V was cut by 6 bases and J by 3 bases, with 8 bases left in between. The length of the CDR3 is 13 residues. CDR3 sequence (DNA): TGTGCCAGCAGGACTTCCGACACCGGGGAGCTGTTTTTT. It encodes CASRTSDTGELFF.

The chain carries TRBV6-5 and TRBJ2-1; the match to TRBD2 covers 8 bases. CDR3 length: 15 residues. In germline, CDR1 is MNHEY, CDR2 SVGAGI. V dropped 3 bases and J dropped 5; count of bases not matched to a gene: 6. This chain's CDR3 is CASSYELAADNEQFF. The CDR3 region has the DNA TGTGCCAGCAGTTATGAACTAGCGGCAGACAATGAGCAGTTCTTC.

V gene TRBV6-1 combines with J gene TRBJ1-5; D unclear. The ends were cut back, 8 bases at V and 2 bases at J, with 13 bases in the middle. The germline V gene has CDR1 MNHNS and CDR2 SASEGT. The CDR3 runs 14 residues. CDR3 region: CASQIRAGNQPQHF. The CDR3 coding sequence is TGTGCCAGCCAAATCCGGGCCGGCAATCAGCCCCAGCATTTT.

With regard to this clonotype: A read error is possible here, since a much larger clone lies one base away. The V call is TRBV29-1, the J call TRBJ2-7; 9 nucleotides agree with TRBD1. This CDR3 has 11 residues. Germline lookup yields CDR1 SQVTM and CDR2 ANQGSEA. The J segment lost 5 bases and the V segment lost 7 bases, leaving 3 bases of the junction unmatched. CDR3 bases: TGCAGCGGGGGACAGGGCCACGAGCAGTACTTC. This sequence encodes CSGGQGHEQYF.

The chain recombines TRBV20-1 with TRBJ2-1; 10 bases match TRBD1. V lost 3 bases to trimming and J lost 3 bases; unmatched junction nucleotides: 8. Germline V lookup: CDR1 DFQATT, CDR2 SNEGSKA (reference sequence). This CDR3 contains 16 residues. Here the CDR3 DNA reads TGCAGTGCTAGTGGATCGGGACAGGGGCGCTACAATGAGCAGTTCTTC. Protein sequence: CSASGSGQGRYNEQFF.

The CDR3 coding sequence is TGTGCCAGCAGCTTGGAGGGACCCCTCCACAATGAGCAGTTCTTC. This encodes CASSLEGPLHNEQFF. This chain connects TRBV5-6 to TRBJ2-1; D possibly matches TRBD1 or TRBD2 (5 bases each). Germline CDR1 SGHDT, CDR2 YYEEEE. CDR3 length: 15 residues. Trimming removed 0 bases from V and 5 bases from J, with 12 bases in between.

The CDR3 bases are TGTGCCATCGGTGGGACTAGCGGGGGCTTAAGGTCAGAGACCCAGTACTTC. Its protein is CAIGGTSGGLRSETQYF. V gene TRBV10-3 combines with J gene TRBJ2-5; 14 nucleotides align to TRBD2. CDR3 length: 17 amino acids. V dropped 8 bases and J dropped 4; count of bases not matched to a gene: 12. Germline V gene lookup returns CDR1 ENHRY and CDR2 SYGVKD.